The present TCR beta chain was sequenced within a study of blood T cell repertoires in COVID-19. The CDR3 length is 18 residues. Trimming removed 3 bases from V and 2 bases from J, with 20 bases in between. The germline V gene encodes CDR1 SGHTA and CDR2 FQGNSA. Clones were read by immunoSEQ multiplex PCR, and TCRdb kept only the in-frame ones, dropping some. The repertoire includes 450,000 to 500,000 clones, approximately 86% of them detected once, and roughly 0.7% sits in the top ten. Participants reported their clinical history, and cohort assignment relied on those reports. Source material: PBMCs or T cells enriched from blood (not recorded which). V usage is TRBV7-2 and J usage is TRBJ1-3; D is unclear. The sequence was collected from a woman under 30 who had recovered from COVID-19. The CDR3 DNA reads as TGTGCCAGCAGCTTTTTTTCCTCAACGGGAGCCCCTGGAAACACCATATATTTT. Its translation is CASSFFSSTGAPGNTIYF.